These 14 T cell receptor beta chains share one sample of origin, sequenced in a study of T-cell memory formation after mild COVID-19. TCRdb passed the 5' RACE reads through MiXCR, listing each CDR3 protein once. The sample yields about 410,000 distinct CDR3 sequences, around 17% seen once. The sample consisted of PBMCs or a T cell subset sorted from them (not recorded which). These receptors all come from a man aged 18 to 29 who had mild COVID-19 (a few samples of this study predate the infection). Cell type and time point are not known.

The V and J genes are TRBV6-5 and TRBJ2-5; D unresolved. The V gene's germline CDR1 is MNHEY and CDR2 SVGAGI. CDR3 length equals 12 residues. V was clipped by 5 bases and J by 1 base, with 5 bases between them. This CDR3 reads CASSTVQETQYF. CDR3 bases: TGTGCCAGCAGTACCGTCCAAGAGACCCAGTACTTC.

The chain recombines TRBV7-3 with TRBJ2-3, with 10 bases fitting TRBD2. This CDR3 has 14 amino acids. Germline assignment: CDR1 SGHTA and CDR2 FQGTGA. Losses at the gene ends were 2 bases for V and 7 bases for J; bases not matched to a gene: 3. The CDR3 DNA reads as TGTGCCAGCAGCTTAGTAGCGGGGGGAAATACGCAGTATTTT. Its protein is CASSLVAGGNTQYF.

V gene TRBV5-4 combines with J gene TRBJ2-3; maybe TRBD2 (6 bases). Deletions cut 0 bases from V and 3 bases from J, with 11 bases between. Germline loops: CDR1 SGHNT, CDR2 YYREEE (reference sequence). The CDR3 sequence is 15 residues long. The CDR3 here is CASSLGGRGTDTQYF. CDR3 coding DNA: TGTGCCAGCAGCTTGGGGGGCCGGGGGACAGATACGCAGTATTTT.

The chain has TRBV6-5 and TRBJ1-6; D ambiguous. The length of the CDR3 is 14 residues. Germline assignment: CDR1 MNHEY and CDR2 SVGAGI. Trimming took 6 bases from V and 4 from J, leaving 10 bases between them. The CDR3 reads CASRPTAYNSPLHF. DNA of the CDR3: TGTGCCAGCAGGCCTACAGCATATAATTCACCCCTCCACTTT.

The chain couples TRBV28 to TRBJ2-1; TRBD2 might be the D (5 bases). CDR1 and CDR2 from the germline V gene are MDHEN and SYDVKM. The CDR3 covers 15 residues. V was trimmed by 7 bases and J by 6 bases, leaving 19 bases between them. The CDR3 coding sequence is TGTGCCAGCATCACATTAGATGGGAGACGCAATGAGCAGTTCTTC. It encodes CASITLDGRRNEQFF.

V and J are TRBV3-1 and TRBJ2-2; D gene ambiguous. The CDR3 covers 15 residues. V lost 1 base, J lost 2 bases, and 8 bases lay in between. Germline V CDR1 and CDR2: LGHDT, YNNKEL (reference sequence). The CDR3 spells CASSQGQLNTGELFF. In DNA form, the CDR3 reads TGTGCCAGCAGCCAAGGTCAGCTAAACACCGGGGAGCTGTTTTTT.

This chain's CDR3 is CASSSRTGLGSSYNEQFF. The CDR3 region has the DNA TGTGCCAGCAGTTCCCGGACAGGGTTAGGGAGCTCCTACAATGAGCAGTTCTTC. V is TRBV7-3 and J is TRBJ2-1, with 8 bases lining up with TRBD1. Germline trimming cut 6 bases from V and 0 bases from J; bases unmatched to any gene: 13. This CDR3 is 18 amino acids long. The germline V gene encodes CDR1 SGHTA and CDR2 FQGTGA.

This clonotype has ten or more counts. This chain uses TRBV4-2 with TRBJ2-3; TRBD2 aligns across 9 bases. V shed 5 bases, J shed 1 base, and the junction held 4 bases outside the gene matches. The germline CDR1 and CDR2 sequences are LGHNA and YNFKEQ. The CDR3 sequence is 15 residues long. As DNA, the CDR3 is TGTGCCAGCAGCTTAAGGACTAGCGGCACAGATACGCAGTATTTT. Amino acids: CASSLRTSGTDTQYF.

The CDR3: CASSLSTAIAPGDTGELFF. The CDR3 nucleotides read TGTGCCAGCAGCTTGAGTACTGCGATAGCTCCAGGAGACACCGGGGAGCTGTTTTTT. The chain is built from TRBV12-3 or TRBV12-4 and TRBJ2-2, with D hard to call. The CDR3 has 19 amino acids. Trimming cost V 6 bases and J 3 bases, with 26 bases left between them.

The chain recombines TRBV3-1 with TRBJ1-2; weak D call: TRBD1 (5 bases). V was shortened by 1 base and J by 4 bases, with 19 bases between the two germline ends. There are 17 residues in the CDR3. Germline V gene data show CDR1 as LGHDT and CDR2 as YNNKEL (reference sequence). The CDR3 spells CASSQAASEQAIYGYTF. The DNA for the CDR3 is TGTGCCAGCAGCCAAGCGGCTTCGGAACAGGCGATCTATGGCTACACCTTC.

The sample holds a few counts of this clonotype. The chain uses TRBV24-1 and TRBJ2-1; tentatively, D is TRBD1 (5 bases). Germline lookup yields CDR1 KGHDR and CDR2 SFDVKD. The CDR3 is 16 residues long. V lost 5 bases, J lost 4 bases, and 17 bases lay in between. The CDR3 DNA is TGTGCCACCAGTGGCGATCGCGCCAGGGAATACAATGAGCAGTTCTTC. It codes for CATSGDRAREYNEQFF.

CDR3 sequence reads: CASSSPGTANTGELFF. As DNA, the CDR3 is TGTGCCAGCAGCTCTCCCGGGACAGCGAACACCGGGGAGCTGTTTTTT. V usage is TRBV7-3 and J usage is TRBJ2-2, with 7 bases aligning to TRBD1. This CDR3 spans 16 amino acids. Trimming removed 4 bases from V and 0 bases from J; junction bases left unmatched: 5. The germline gives CDR1 SGHTA, CDR2 FQGTGA.

This chain uses TRBV12-3 or TRBV12-4 with TRBJ1-4; D not certain. The CDR3 contains 14 residues. The V and J ends lost 1 base and 10 bases respectively, with 13 bases between them. CDR3 sequence reads: CASSLVPTQSKLFF. CDR3 nucleotides: TGTGCCAGCAGTTTAGTGCCAACACAGTCAAAACTGTTTTTT.

In nucleotides, the CDR3 is TGTGCCAGCAGCCCCAGCTGGGCGGTGACTAGCACAGATACGCAGTATTTT. It encodes CASSPSWAVTSTDTQYF. The chain joins TRBV7-8 to TRBJ2-3; D remains ambiguous. Looked up from germline, CDR1 is SGHVS and CDR2 is FQNEAQ. This CDR3 contains 17 residues. V dropped 5 bases and J dropped 0 bases, with 18 bases sitting between them.